Presented here are 23 T cell receptor beta chains from one specimen sequenced in a study of T cells in Graves' hyperthyroidism and ophthalmopathy. Amplified regions were TCR beta CDR3 sequences from RNA transcripts. The TCR CDR3 first-round RT-PCR relied on the HTBI primer set. Each CDR3 protein gets one entry after TCRdb re-called the multiplex PCR reads with MiXCR. The sample lists more than 500,000 distinct CDR3 sequences, about 16% occurring once. Source material: blood. The receptors here all came from a woman aged 25 to 45 with Graves' ophthalmopathy.

The chain recombines TRBV9 with TRBJ2-3; D is unresolved. CDR1 and CDR2 from the germline V gene are SGDLS and YYNGEE. The CDR3 has 15 residues. Trimming left V 0 bases short and J 4 bases short, with 12 bases between. CDR3 amino acids: CASSVEGWIPDTQYF. The CDR3 DNA reads as TGTGCCAGCAGCGTAGAAGGATGGATCCCAGATACGCAGTATTTT.

This clonotype was recorded at least ten times. The chain joins TRBV20-1 to TRBJ2-1, with TRBD2 matching 8 bases. Germline CDR1 and CDR2: DFQATT and SNEGSKA (reference sequence). V lost 6 bases, J lost 2 bases, and 9 bases stayed unmatched. The CDR3 has 15 amino acids. The CDR3 DNA reads as TGCAGTGCCCCGCTGCCGGGACTAGCCTACAATGAGCAGTTCTTC. It is translated as CSAPLPGLAYNEQFF.

The table lists this clonotype with a few counts. An end of the junction does not agree with germline; a read error may underlie this. The CDR3 DNA follows: TGTGCTAGCAGTTCCACTAGCGGGGGGCGGGATGAGCAGTTCTTC. Amino acids: CASSSTSGGRDEQFF. The chain links TRBV7-7 to TRBJ2-1; 12 bases fit TRBD2. The CDR3 is made up of 15 amino acids. In germline, CDR1 is SSHAT, CDR2 FNYEAQ (reference sequence).

This clonotype was counted ten times or more. V usage is TRBV11-2 and J usage is TRBJ2-7; D is possibly TRBD2 (6 bases). Germline V lookup: CDR1 SGHAT, CDR2 FQNNGV. V lost 0 bases and J 3 bases, leaving 12 bases between the germline ends. The CDR3 totals 15 residues. The CDR3 DNA reads as TGTGCCAGCAGCTTAGACCCGGGACTTGTCTACGAGCAGTACTTC. Translation: CASSLDPGLVYEQYF.

The chain uses TRBV6-1 and TRBJ2-3; 10 bases fit TRBD2. The V gene end was trimmed by 6 bases and the J gene end by 5 bases; junction bases not matched to a gene: 8. Germline values: CDR1 MNHNS, CDR2 SASEGT. This CDR3 comprises 15 residues. The CDR3 DNA follows: TGTGCCAGCAGACCGACTAGCGGGCTCGGAGATACGCAGTATTTT. This encodes CASRPTSGLGDTQYF.

This clonotype was seen ten or more times. The rearrangement uses TRBV3-1 and TRBJ2-5; 14 bases are shared with TRBD2. The CDR3 is 16 amino acids. V shed 3 bases and J 4 bases; nucleotides not matched to a gene: 4. CDR1 LGHDT and CDR2 YNNKEL come from the germline V gene (reference sequence). The CDR3, as DNA: TGTGCCAGCAGCCAGGCGGGGACTAGCGGGAGAGAGACCCAGTACTTC. Translation gives CASSQAGTSGRETQYF.

CDR3 loop: CSARLPPTEAFF. The CDR3 DNA reads as TGCAGTGCTAGACTCCCTCCCACTGAAGCTTTCTTT. The rearrangement links TRBV20-1 to TRBJ1-1; D is unresolved. In germline, CDR1 is DFQATT, CDR2 SNEGSKA (reference sequence). CDR3 length: 12 amino acids. V gave up 2 bases and J gave up 4 bases, with 8 bases separating them.

This clonotype showed up many times. V usage is TRBV12-3 or TRBV12-4 and J usage is TRBJ2-1, with D possibly matching TRBD2 (5 bases). The length of the CDR3 is 14 residues. Trimming took off 6 bases at V and 0 bases at J, with 9 bases between the two ends. The DNA for the CDR3 is TGTGCCAGCAGCCGGGAAAGCTCCTACAATGAGCAGTTCTTC. The encoded protein is CASSRESSYNEQFF.

This clonotype was seen repeatedly, ten times or more. The CDR3 bases are TGTGCCAGCAGCCTAGACTTGACTAGCGGCAATGAGCAGTTCTTC. It translates to CASSLDLTSGNEQFF. The chain employs TRBV7-2 and TRBJ2-1, with 9 bases matching TRBD2. V dropped 5 bases and J dropped 6; count of bases not matched to a gene: 8. Per germline, CDR1 SGHTA and CDR2 FQGNSA. The CDR3 extends over 15 amino acids. The complete variable domain, with remaining parts taken from reference TRBV7-2 and TRBJ2-1, reads GAGVSQSPSNKVTEKGKDVELRCDPISGHTALYWYRQSLGQGLEFLIYFQGNSAPDKSGLPSDRFSAERTGGSVSTLTIQRTQQEDSAVYLCASSLDLTSGNEQFFGPGTRLTVL.

As for this clonotype: Its ends do not fully match the called genes, so a read error is possible. CDR3 sequence (DNA): TGTGCCACCAGTGAGTCTACAGGGAATGGAGGCTACACCTTC. Protein sequence: CATSESTGNGGYTF. This chain links TRBV10-3 with TRBJ1-2, with D perhaps TRBD1 (6 bases). The germline V gene encodes CDR1 ENHRY and CDR2 SYGVKD. This CDR3 spans 14 amino acids.

This clonotype occurred many times. The gene calls are TRBV2 and TRBJ2-2; 9 bases map to TRBD2. Germline CDR1 SNHLY, CDR2 FYNNEI. This CDR3 has 18 residues. Trimming at V came to 2 bases and at J to 0 bases, leaving 7 bases not matched to a gene. CDR3 sequence reads: CASSELAGRSSNTGELFF. Written as DNA, the CDR3 is TGTGCCAGCAGTGAACTAGCGGGGAGATCTTCGAACACCGGGGAGCTGTTTTTT.

Only a few counts were recorded for this clonotype. The genes are TRBV3-1 and TRBJ2-3; D might be TRBD1 (7 bases). The V end was cut by 8 bases, the J end by 1 base, with 13 bases between. The CDR3 extends over 14 amino acids. Germline CDR1 is LGHDT and CDR2 is YNNKEL (reference sequence). The CDR3 bases are TGTGCCAGCGGGCAGGGGGAGGGCACAGATACGCAGTATTTT. Translation gives CASGQGEGTDTQYF.

There are many counts of this clonotype. The V call is TRBV28, the J call TRBJ2-1; 9 bases align to TRBD2. V dropped 5 bases and J dropped 4; count of bases not matched to a gene: 0. CDR3 length: 13 amino acids. The germline CDR1 and CDR2 sequences are MDHEN and SYDVKM. The chain's CDR3 is CASSAGGYNEQFF. The CDR3 nucleotides read TGTGCCAGCAGTGCGGGAGGGTACAATGAGCAGTTCTTC. Using reference TRBV28 and TRBJ2-1 for the parts outside the CDR3, the full variable domain is DVKVTQSSRYLVKRTGEKVFLECVQDMDHENMFWYRQDPGLGLRLIYFSYDVKMKEKGDIPEGYSVSREKKERFSLILESASTNQTSMYLCASSAGGYNEQFFGPGTRLTVL.

The chain couples TRBV9 to TRBJ2-2; D gene uncertain. CDR3 length: 14 residues. Germline lookup yields CDR1 SGDLS and CDR2 YYNGEE. V was clipped by 0 bases and J by 4 bases, with 7 bases between them. This chain's CDR3 is CASSVVEITGELFF. The CDR3 DNA reads as TGTGCCAGCAGCGTAGTCGAGATCACCGGGGAGCTGTTTTTT. The full variable domain, rest sourced from reference TRBV9 and TRBJ2-2, is DSGVTQTPKHLITATGQRVTLRCSPRSGDLSVYWYQQSLDQGLQFLIQYYNGEERAKGNILERFSAQQFPDLHSELNLSSLELGDSALYFCASSVVEITGELFFGEGSRLTVL.

V gene TRBV24-1 combines with J gene TRBJ2-3; the D is unclear. V lost 2 bases and J lost 2, with 10 bases in between. Germline values: CDR1 KGHDR, CDR2 SFDVKD. This CDR3 is built from 15 residues. The CDR3 spells CATSDSSRYTDTQYF. The DNA of the CDR3 is TGTGCCACCAGTGATTCCTCTCGCTACACAGATACGCAGTATTTT.

V is TRBV28 and J is TRBJ2-7; D uncertain. CDR3 length: 13 residues. Trimming removed 2 bases at V and 4 bases at J, with 9 bases between. CDR1 and CDR2 (germline): MDHEN, SYDVKM. This CDR3 is CASSLQVPYEQYF. CDR3 DNA sequence: TGTGCCAGCAGTTTACAGGTTCCGTACGAGCAGTACTTC. Using reference TRBV28 and TRBJ2-7 for the parts outside the CDR3, the full variable domain is DVKVTQSSRYLVKRTGEKVFLECVQDMDHENMFWYRQDPGLGLRLIYFSYDVKMKEKGDIPEGYSVSREKKERFSLILESASTNQTSMYLCASSLQVPYEQYFGPGTRLTVT.

The sample holds many counts of this clonotype. V and J are TRBV6-1 and TRBJ1-5; maybe TRBD1 (6 bases). Per germline, CDR1 MNHNS and CDR2 SASEGT. The CDR3 runs 15 residues. The V gene lost 6 bases and the J gene lost 0 bases, with 12 bases spanning the gap. CDR3 DNA sequence: TGTGCCAGCAGGCGGACAGATCATAGCAATCAGCCCCAGCATTTT. The encoded protein is CASRRTDHSNQPQHF.

In this sample, this clonotype turned up a few times. The chain uses TRBV27 and TRBJ2-3; 8 bases fit TRBD1. Looked up from germline, CDR1 is MNHEY and CDR2 is SMNVEV (reference sequence). The J segment lost 2 bases and the V segment lost 7 bases, leaving 11 bases of the junction unmatched. The CDR3 covers 16 residues. The CDR3 DNA sequence: TGTGCCAGCAACGCCGGGACAGGACGAAACACAGATACGCAGTATTTT. It yields the protein CASNAGTGRNTDTQYF.

The J gene is TRBJ1-4, the V gene TRBV20-1; no clear D gene. Looked up from germline, CDR1 is DFQATT and CDR2 is SNEGSKA (reference sequence). This CDR3 has 13 residues. V was pared by 5 bases and J by 0 bases, with 7 bases between. The CDR3 DNA sequence: TGCAGTGCTTACCTTGCAACTAATGAAAAACTGTTTTTT. It specifies CSAYLATNEKLFF.

This clonotype was counted ten times or more. The rearrangement uses TRBV20-1 and TRBJ2-7; D possibly corresponds to TRBD1 (7 bases). From germline, CDR1 is DFQATT and CDR2 SNEGSKA (reference sequence). CDR3 length equals 11 residues. The CDR3 region is CRAGTVYEQYF. The CDR3 nucleotides are TGCAGGGCGGGGACAGTTTACGAGCAGTACTTC.

The table lists this clonotype with many counts. CDR3 bases: TGTGCCAGCAGTTTATCCCCCCTAGGGACTAGCGGGAGGACCATCGTGAACATTCAGTACTTC. Protein: CASSLSPLGTSGRTIVNIQYF. The chain carries TRBV28 and TRBJ2-4, with TRBD2 matching over 15 bases. V lost 1 base to trimming and J lost 7 bases; unmatched junction nucleotides: 17. The CDR3 loop spans 21 amino acids. Germline V lookup: CDR1 MDHEN, CDR2 SYDVKM.

The sample holds many counts of this clonotype. No DNA is shown, since the ends of the CDR3 on it are uncertain; the CDR3 is the one TCRdb lists. J is TRBJ1-1 and V is TRBV5-5; the table's D call of TRBD1 was not tested on the DNA. From germline, CDR1 is SGHKS and CDR2 YYEKEE (reference sequence). A total of 12 residues make up the CDR3, ends included. This chain's CDR3 is CASSFGQGNTFF.

This clonotype was observed a few times. The rearrangement links TRBV20-1 to TRBJ2-2; no clear D gene. Germline CDR1 reads DFQATT; CDR2 reads SNEGSKA (reference sequence). The CDR3 has 15 residues. The ends were cut back, 1 base at V and 5 bases at J, with 14 bases in the middle. CDR3 residues: CSARGALVGTGELFF. DNA for the CDR3: TGCAGTGCTAGAGGAGCTCTCGTAGGGACCGGGGAGCTGTTTTTT.